The T cell receptor beta chain described here comes from a study of CD8+CD57+ T cells in acquired aplastic anemia. From germline, CDR1 is LNHNV and CDR2 YYDKDF (reference sequence). This CDR3 has 16 residues. Trimming pared 4 bases from V and 1 base from J, leaving 14 bases between. Patients selected for sequencing had displayed CD8+CD57+ cell expansion by flow cytometry. Patients uniformly had severe acquired aplastic anemia. It was genomic DNA that served as the template for profiling TCR beta VDJ and CDR3. TCRdb called the reads again in MiXCR, with one record for every CDR3 protein. This sample has 200,000 or so distinct CDR3 sequences; about half occur once, and the top ten carry nearly 20%.

Source material: sorted CD4+, CD8+, or CD8+CD57+ T cells (not recorded which) from PBMCs. This chain connects TRBV15 to TRBJ2-1, with D possibly matching TRBD2 (6 bases). The clonotype comes from a human donor with aplastic anemia. CDR3 amino acids: CATSTGRGPSYNEQFF. The CDR3, as DNA: TGTGCCACCAGCACTGGGCGGGGACCGTCCTACAATGAGCAGTTCTTC.